The next 12 T cell receptor beta chains were all read from a single sample in a study of CD8+CD57+ T cells in acquired aplastic anemia. The template used for profiling TCR beta VDJ and CDR3 was genomic DNA. A single record per CDR3 protein comes from TCRdb applying MiXCR to the reads. The table includes about 150,000 distinct CDR3 sequences, 41% detected once. The sample taken for sequencing was sorted CD4+, CD8+, or CD8+CD57+ T cells (not recorded which) from PBMCs. The receptors were gathered from a human donor in good health, serving as a control.

This chain joins TRBV18 and TRBJ1-2, with D possibly matching TRBD1 (5 bases). The CDR3 is 15 amino acids. V was shortened by 3 bases and J by 0 bases, with 11 bases between the two germline ends. CDR1 and CDR2 from the germline V gene are KGHSH and LQKENI. CDR3 nucleotides: TGTGCCAGCTCACCGGGGACCGATTCTAACTATGGCTACACCTTC. The encoded protein is CASSPGTDSNYGYTF.

The chain employs TRBV11-3 and TRBJ2-7, with 14 bases that match TRBD2. Germline trimming cut 4 bases from V and 6 bases from J; bases unmatched to any gene: 5. Germline V gene data show CDR1 as SGHNT and CDR2 as YENEEA. CDR3 length: 15 residues. CDR3 sequence reads: CASSWRGLAGVEQYF. The DNA for the CDR3 is TGTGCCAGCAGCTGGCGGGGACTAGCGGGAGTCGAGCAGTACTTC. Full variable domain (rest looked up from reference TRBV11-3 and TRBJ2-7): EAGVVQSPRYKIIEKKQPVAFWCNPISGHNTLYWYLQNLGQGPELLIRYENEEAVDDSQLPKDRFSAERLKGVDSTLKIQPAELGDSAVYLCASSWRGLAGVEQYFGPGTRLTVT.

This clonotype was detected only a few times. A junction end diverges from the germline sequence, so it may reflect a read error. V and J are TRBV9 and TRBJ2-5; D is undetermined. Germline V gives CDR1 SGDLS, CDR2 YYNGEE. This CDR3 has 11 amino acids. Here the CDR3 reads CASSDSEIQYF. The CDR3, as DNA: TGTGCCAGCAGTGACTCGGAGATCCAGTACTTC.

A few counts support this clonotype. The V gene is TRBV5-5, the J gene TRBJ1-5; D unclear. In germline, CDR1 is SGHKS, CDR2 YYEKEE (reference sequence). The CDR3 has 16 residues. V shed 1 base and J shed 0 bases, with 11 bases lying between them. CDR3 amino acids: CASSLRSWYSNQPQHF. The DNA for the CDR3 is TGTGCCAGCAGCTTGAGGTCCTGGTATAGCAATCAGCCCCAGCATTTT. The whole variable domain, remainder taken from reference TRBV5-5 and TRBJ1-5, is DAGVTQSPTHLIKTRGQQVTLRCSPISGHKSVSWYQQVLGQGPQFIFQYYEKEERGRGNFPDRFSARQFPNYSSELNVNALLLGDSALYLCASSLRSWYSNQPQHFGDGTRLSIL.

This clonotype was seen at least ten times. CDR3: CASSVVGAYGNTIYF. As DNA, the CDR3 is TGTGCCAGCAGCGTAGTGGGGGCGTACGGAAACACCATATATTTT. The chain recombines TRBV9 with TRBJ1-3; TRBD1 is a possible D gene (6 bases). Per germline, CDR1 SGDLS and CDR2 YYNGEE. The CDR3 is 15 amino acids. Trimming took off 0 bases at V and 4 bases at J, with 11 bases between the two ends.

This clonotype was counted at least ten times. This chain links TRBV6-1 with TRBJ1-6, with D possibly TRBD1 on 6 matching bases. This CDR3 spans 14 amino acids. Germline V lookup: CDR1 MNHNS, CDR2 SASEGT. The V and J ends lost 9 bases and 6 bases respectively, with 15 bases between them. CDR3 protein: CASCPGAPNSPLHF. The CDR3, as DNA: TGTGCCAGTTGTCCGGGGGCGCCTAATTCACCCCTCCACTTT.

V usage is TRBV2 and J usage is TRBJ1-4, with 7 bases fitting TRBD1. The CDR3 sequence is 16 residues long. Germline V gene sequence: CDR1 SNHLY, CDR2 FYNNEI. V shed 4 bases and J 5 bases; nucleotides not matched to a gene: 10. CDR3 region: CASSVPDRVGNEKLFF. The CDR3 bases are TGTGCCAGCAGTGTACCAGACAGGGTAGGGAATGAAAAACTGTTTTTT.

To note about this clonotype: A much larger clone is a single base away; this may be a read error. The rearrangement links TRBV2 to TRBJ2-7, with TRBD2 matching 8 bases. There are 15 residues in the CDR3. Per germline, CDR1 SNHLY and CDR2 FYNNEI. In DNA form, the CDR3 reads TGTACCAGCAGCCAAGCACTAGCGGAGTCCTACGAGCAGTACTTC. Translating it yields CTSSQALAESYEQYF.

This clonotype was counted many times. This chain joins TRBV7-8 and TRBJ2-7; D unclear. This CDR3 is built from 14 residues. V was trimmed by 3 bases and J by 2 bases, leaving 11 bases between them. CDR1 is SGHVS, CDR2 FQNEAQ, per germline. The CDR3 DNA reads as TGTGCCAGCAGCTTTAAGGTCTTACCCTACGAGCAGTACTTC. It codes for CASSFKVLPYEQYF. Looking up the rest from reference TRBV7-8 and TRBJ2-7 gives the full variable domain: GAGVSQSPRYKVAKRGQDVALRCDPISGHVSLFWYQQALGQGPEFLTYFQNEAQLDKSGLPSDRFFAERPEGSVSTLKIQRTQQEDSAVYLCASSFKVLPYEQYFGPGTRLTVT.

This rearrangement joins TRBV7-7 to TRBJ2-5; D uncertain. The V and J ends lost 7 bases and 5 bases respectively, with 14 bases between them. Germline lookup yields CDR1 SSHAT and CDR2 FNYEAQ (reference sequence). There are 13 residues in the CDR3. CDR3 sequence: CASIAGVGETQYF. CDR3 sequence (DNA): TGTGCCAGCATCGCTGGGGTGGGGGAGACCCAGTACTTC.

At least ten counts were recorded for this clonotype. CDR3 coding DNA: TGCAGTGCTAGGAAACGCTACGTAGGCAGCGAAGCTTTCTTT. Translated, it gives CSARKRYVGSEAFF. The chain employs TRBV20-1 and TRBJ1-1; no clear D. Per the germline V gene, CDR1 is DFQATT and CDR2 is SNEGSKA (reference sequence). The V end lost 3 bases, the J end lost 8 bases, and 19 bases lay between the germline ends. The CDR3 length is 14 residues.

This clonotype was recorded at least ten times. This chain connects TRBV10-2 to TRBJ1-2, with D perhaps TRBD1 (5 bases). The germline V and J ends were trimmed by 0 bases and 5 bases, with 13 bases remaining between them. In germline, CDR1 is WSHSY, CDR2 SAAADI. The CDR3 is 15 amino acids. CDR3 DNA sequence: TGCGCCAGCAGTGAGTCAGGGGCAGGAGGTTATGGCTACACCTTC. Its protein product is CASSESGAGGYGYTF.